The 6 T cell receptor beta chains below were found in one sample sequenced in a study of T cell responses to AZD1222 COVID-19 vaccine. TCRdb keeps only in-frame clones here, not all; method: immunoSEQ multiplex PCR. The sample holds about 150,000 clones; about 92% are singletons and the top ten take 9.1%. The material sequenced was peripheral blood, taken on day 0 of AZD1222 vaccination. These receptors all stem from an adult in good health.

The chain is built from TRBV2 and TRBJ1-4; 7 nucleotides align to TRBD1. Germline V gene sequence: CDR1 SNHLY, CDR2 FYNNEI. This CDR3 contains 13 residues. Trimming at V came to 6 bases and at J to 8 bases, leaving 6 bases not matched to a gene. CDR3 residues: CASSYRDSEKLFF. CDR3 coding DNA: TGTGCCAGCAGCTACCGGGACAGCGAAAAACTGTTTTTT.

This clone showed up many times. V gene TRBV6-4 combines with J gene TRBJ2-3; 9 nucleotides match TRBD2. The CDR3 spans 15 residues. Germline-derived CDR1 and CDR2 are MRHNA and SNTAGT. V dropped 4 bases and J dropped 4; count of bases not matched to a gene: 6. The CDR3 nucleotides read TGTGCCAGCAGTGTCACCGGGACTAGCCCAGATACGCAGTATTTT. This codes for CASSVTGTSPDTQYF.

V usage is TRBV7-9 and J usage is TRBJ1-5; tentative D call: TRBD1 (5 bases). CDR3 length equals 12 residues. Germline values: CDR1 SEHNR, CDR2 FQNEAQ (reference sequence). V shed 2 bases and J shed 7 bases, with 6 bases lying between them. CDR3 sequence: CASSLRDQPQHF. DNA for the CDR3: TGTGCCAGCAGCTTAAGGGACCAGCCCCAGCATTTT.

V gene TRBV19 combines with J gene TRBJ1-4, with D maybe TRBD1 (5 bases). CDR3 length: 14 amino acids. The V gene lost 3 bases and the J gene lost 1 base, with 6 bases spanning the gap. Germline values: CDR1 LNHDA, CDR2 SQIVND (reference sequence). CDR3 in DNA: TGTGCCAGTAGTATTGGGGGAACTAATGAAAAACTGTTTTTT. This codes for CASSIGGTNEKLFF.

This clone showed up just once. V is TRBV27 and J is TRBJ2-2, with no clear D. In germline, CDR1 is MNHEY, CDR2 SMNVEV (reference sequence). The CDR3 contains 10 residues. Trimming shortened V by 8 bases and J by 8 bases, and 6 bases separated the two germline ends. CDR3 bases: TGTGCCAGCCCCCAAGGGGAGCTGTTTTTT. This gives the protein CASPQGELFF.

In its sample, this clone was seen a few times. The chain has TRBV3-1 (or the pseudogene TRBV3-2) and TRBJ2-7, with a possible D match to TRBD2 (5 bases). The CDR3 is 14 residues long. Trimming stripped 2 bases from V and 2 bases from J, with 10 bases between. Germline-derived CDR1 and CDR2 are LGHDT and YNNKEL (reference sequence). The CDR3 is CASSQLGGPYEQYF. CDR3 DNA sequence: TGTGCCAGCAGCCAATTGGGCGGGCCCTACGAGCAGTACTTC.